This TCR beta chain appears in the sequencing data of a study of PD-L1 blockade in urothelial cancer. Study in general: Blood underwent analysis 3 weeks (second dose) and 6 weeks after treatment began. Study conclusions and caveats: The study found that durable-benefit patients expanded tumor-associated blood clones more at 3 weeks.

Stated time point: peripheral blood 6 weeks after treatment start. All patients carried locally advanced or metastatic urothelial carcinoma. The germline V gene has CDR1 ENHRY and CDR2 SYGVKD. The CDR3 has 15 amino acids. The V end lost 5 bases, the J end lost 4 bases, and 15 bases lay between the germline ends. Notes on this clone: What it recognizes is unknown.

Profiled with immunoSEQ multiplex PCR; TCRdb holds only in-frame clones, not every one. The profile covers about 36,000 clones, with about 80% appearing a single time and under 12% taken by the ten largest. V gene TRBV10-3 combines with J gene TRBJ1-5; unclear D gene. This specimen consisted of PBMCs, obtained around atezolizumab (anti-PD-L1) treatment. The clonotype comes from a middle-aged man with urothelial cancer. The CDR3 spells CAISRETSFNQPQHF. In DNA form, the CDR3 reads TGTGCCATCAGTCGCGAAACTAGTTTTAATCAGCCCCAGCATTTT.